This TCR beta chain comes out of a study of cytomegalovirus exposure and HLA in healthy donors. In the study overall: As released early, the data held about 85 million unique TCRs from HLA-typed donors.

Researchers ran the PCR with 60 Vbeta and 13 Jbeta primers. Produced via immunoSEQ multiplex PCR; TCRdb's table is partial and in-frame only. The top ten hold 2.5% to 3.5% of the sample, which has approximately 100,000 clones, about 75% seen once. Germline V gene data show CDR1 as SGHTA and CDR2 as FQGNSA. Trimming left V 11 bases short and J 3 bases short, with 17 bases between. CDR3 length: 14 amino acids. The chain combines TRBV7-2 with TRBJ2-4; D is perhaps TRBD1 (5 bases). The clonotype was recovered from a male donor in good health and CMV-seropositive. Sequenced sample: PBMCs. DNA of the CDR3: TGTGCCCCCAGCTTAGGCAGGGACAAAAACATTCAGTACTTC. It encodes CAPSLGRDKNIQYF.